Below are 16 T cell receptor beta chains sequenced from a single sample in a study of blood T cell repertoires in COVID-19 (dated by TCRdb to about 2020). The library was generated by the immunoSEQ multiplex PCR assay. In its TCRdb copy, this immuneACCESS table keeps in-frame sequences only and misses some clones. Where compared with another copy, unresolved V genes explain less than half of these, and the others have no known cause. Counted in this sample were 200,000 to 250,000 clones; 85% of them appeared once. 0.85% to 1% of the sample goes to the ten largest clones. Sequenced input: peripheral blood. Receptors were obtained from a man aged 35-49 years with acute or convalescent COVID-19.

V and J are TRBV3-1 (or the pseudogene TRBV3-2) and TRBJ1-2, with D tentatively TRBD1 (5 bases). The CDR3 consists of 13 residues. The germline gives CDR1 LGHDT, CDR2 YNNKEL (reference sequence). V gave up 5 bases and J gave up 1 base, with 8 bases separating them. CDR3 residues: CASSTTVNYGYTF. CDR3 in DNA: TGTGCCAGCAGCACGACAGTTAACTATGGCTACACCTTC.

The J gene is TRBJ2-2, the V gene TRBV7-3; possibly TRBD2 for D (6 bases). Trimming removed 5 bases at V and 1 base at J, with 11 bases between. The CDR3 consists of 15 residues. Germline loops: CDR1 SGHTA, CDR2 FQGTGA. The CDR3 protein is CASSPLGGNTGELFF. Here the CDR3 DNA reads TGTGCCAGCAGCCCCCTGGGGGGGAACACCGGGGAGCTGTTTTTT.

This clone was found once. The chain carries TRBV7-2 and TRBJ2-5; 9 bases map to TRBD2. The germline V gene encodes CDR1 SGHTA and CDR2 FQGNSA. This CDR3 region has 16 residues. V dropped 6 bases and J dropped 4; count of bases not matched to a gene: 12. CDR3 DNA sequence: TGTGCCAGCAGGGCGTCGCGGGGGGGCCTCGGAGAGACCCAGTACTTC. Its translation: CASRASRGGLGETQYF.

The DNA for the CDR3 is TGTGCCGAGAACGGGACTCTTGTTGGGGGCTACACCTTC. Translated, it gives CAENGTLVGGYTF. The rearrangement uses TRBV27 and TRBJ1-2, with a possible D match to TRBD1 (5 bases). The CDR3 is 13 residues long. V was clipped by 11 bases and J by 8 bases, with 21 bases between them. Germline V lookup: CDR1 MNHEY, CDR2 SMNVEV (reference sequence).

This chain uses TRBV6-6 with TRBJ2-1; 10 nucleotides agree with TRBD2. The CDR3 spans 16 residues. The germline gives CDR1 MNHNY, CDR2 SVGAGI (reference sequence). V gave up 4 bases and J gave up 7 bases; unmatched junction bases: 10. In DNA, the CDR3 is TGTGCCAGCAGTTCAGTCCTGGGACTAGCGATTAATGAGCAGTTCTTC. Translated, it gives CASSSVLGLAINEQFF.

CDR3 nucleotides: TGTGCCATCAGTGAGGGACTCTTGTACGAGCAGTTCTTC. Translation gives CAISEGLLYEQFF. The chain carries TRBV10-3 and TRBJ2-1; possibly TRBD2 for D (5 bases). CDR1 is ENHRY, CDR2 SYGVKD, per germline. The CDR3 is 13 residues long. The V end lost 2 bases, the J end lost 10 bases, and 12 bases lay between the germline ends.

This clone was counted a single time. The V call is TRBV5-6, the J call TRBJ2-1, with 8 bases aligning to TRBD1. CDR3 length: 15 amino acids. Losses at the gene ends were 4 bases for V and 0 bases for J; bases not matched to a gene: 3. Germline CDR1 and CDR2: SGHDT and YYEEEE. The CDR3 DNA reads TGTGCCAGCAGCGGTGGGACAGGCTCCTACAATGAGCAGTTCTTC. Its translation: CASSGGTGSYNEQFF.

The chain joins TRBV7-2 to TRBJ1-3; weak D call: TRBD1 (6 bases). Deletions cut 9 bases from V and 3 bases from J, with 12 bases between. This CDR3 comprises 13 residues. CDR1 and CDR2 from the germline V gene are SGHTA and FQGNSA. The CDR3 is CASQTGRGNTIYF. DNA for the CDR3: TGTGCCAGTCAGACAGGACGTGGAAACACCATATATTTT. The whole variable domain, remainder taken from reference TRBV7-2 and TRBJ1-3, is GAGVSQSPSNKVTEKGKDVELRCDPISGHTALYWYRQSLGQGLEFLIYFQGNSAPDKSGLPSDRFSAERTGGSVSTLTIQRTQQEDSAVYLCASQTGRGNTIYFGEGSWLTVV.

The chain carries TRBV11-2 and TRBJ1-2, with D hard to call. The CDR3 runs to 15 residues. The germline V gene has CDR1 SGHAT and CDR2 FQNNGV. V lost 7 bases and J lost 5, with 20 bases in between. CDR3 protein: CASTSLAELGYGYTF. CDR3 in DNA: TGTGCCAGCACCTCACTGGCGGAACTCGGGTATGGCTACACCTTC.

The DNA of the CDR3 is TGTGCCAGCAACTTTCGACAGGGGGCGAGAGATACGCAGTATTTT. It specifies CASNFRQGARDTQYF. The chain is built from TRBV2 and TRBJ2-3; 10 bases are a match to TRBD1. The CDR3 is made up of 15 amino acids. J lost 5 bases, V lost 7 bases, and 9 bases had no gene match. The V gene's germline CDR1 is SNHLY and CDR2 FYNNEI.

CDR3 in DNA: TGTGCCAGCAGTGCGACAGCCTACAATGAGCAGTTCTTC. This codes for CASSATAYNEQFF. V is TRBV2 and J is TRBJ2-1; TRBD1 might be the D (5 bases). Per the germline V gene, CDR1 is SNHLY and CDR2 is FYNNEI. The V end lost 4 bases, the J end lost 2 bases, and 6 bases lay between the germline ends. This CDR3 spans 13 amino acids.

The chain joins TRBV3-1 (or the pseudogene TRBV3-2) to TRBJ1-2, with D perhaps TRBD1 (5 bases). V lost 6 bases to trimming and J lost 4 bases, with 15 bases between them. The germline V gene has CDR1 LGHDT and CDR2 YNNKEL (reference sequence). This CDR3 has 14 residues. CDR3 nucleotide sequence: TGTGCCAGCAGTCCCTCCGACAGCCGCTATGGCTACACCTTC. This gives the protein CASSPSDSRYGYTF.

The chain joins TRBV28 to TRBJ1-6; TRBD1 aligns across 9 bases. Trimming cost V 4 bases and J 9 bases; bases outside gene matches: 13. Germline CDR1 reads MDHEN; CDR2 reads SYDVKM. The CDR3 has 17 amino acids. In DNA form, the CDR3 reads TGTGCCAGCAGTTCTCCCAATTGGGGACAGGGAGGTTCACCCCTCCACTTT. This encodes CASSSPNWGQGGSPLHF.

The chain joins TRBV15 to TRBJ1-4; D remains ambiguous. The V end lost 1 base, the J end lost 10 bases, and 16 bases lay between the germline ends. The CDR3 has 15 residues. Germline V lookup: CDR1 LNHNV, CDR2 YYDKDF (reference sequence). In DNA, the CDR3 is TGTGCCACCAGCAGAGCCACCGGTCCGGAGGTAAAACTGTTTTTT. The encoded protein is CATSRATGPEVKLFF. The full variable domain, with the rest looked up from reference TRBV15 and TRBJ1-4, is DAMVIQNPRYQVTQFGKPVTLSCSQTLNHNVMYWYQQKSSQAPKLLFHYYDKDFNNEADTPDNFQSRRPNTSFCFLDIRSPGLGDTAMYLCATSRATGPEVKLFFGSGTQLSVL.

The CDR3 DNA sequence: TGCGCCAGCAGCGCGAACACCGGGACTGTATACAATGAGCAGTTCTTC. This encodes CASSANTGTVYNEQFF. V usage is TRBV5-1 and J usage is TRBJ2-1; tentative D call: TRBD2 (6 bases). The CDR3 runs 16 residues. Trimming pared 4 bases from V and 4 bases from J, leaving 18 bases between. The germline V gene has CDR1 SGHRS and CDR2 YFSETQ.

The CDR3: CASSQDLQGASNTQYF. In nucleotides, the CDR3 is TGCGCCAGCAGCCAAGATCTGCAGGGGGCGAGTAATACGCAGTATTTT. V and J are TRBV4-3 and TRBJ2-3; 8 positions match TRBD1. CDR1 and CDR2 (germline): LGHNA, YSLEER. This CDR3 contains 16 residues. V trimming: 0 bases; J trimming: 7 bases; junction bases outside the gene matches: 9.